This T cell receptor beta chain emerged from a study of regulatory T cells in long-lasting Graves disease. Study-level background: Antithyroid drug intake by newly diagnosed Graves' patients had lasted under 3 months.

Arm-PCR of CDR3 regions with iRepertoire HTBI primers generated TCR beta libraries. In the original analysis: Identified segments across samples numbered just over 60 TRBV and 14 to 15 TRBJ. TCRdb reprocessed the multiplex PCR reads via MiXCR and lists one record per CDR3 protein. These V and J calls derive from TCRdb rather than the authors' analysis. The sample contains roughly 610,000 distinct CDR3 sequences, approximately 16% of which appear only once. Time point defined: newly diagnosed GD, antithyroid drugs for less than 3 months. The TCR library was made from RNA that had been extracted from PBMCs in TRIzol. The patient group derived from an endocrinology department in Xi'an, China. This clonotype was seen repeatedly, ten times or more. Germline CDR1 DFQATT, CDR2 SNEGSKA (reference sequence). V lost 6 bases, J lost 6 bases, and 14 bases lay in between. CDR3 size: 12 residues. This sample was also put to use in a study of T cells in Graves' hyperthyroidism and ophthalmopathy. Per that study: The study enrolled patients aged 18 to 65 with newly diagnosed hyperthyroidism of under 2 months' duration.

The V gene is TRBV20-1, the J gene TRBJ1-2; D not certain. The sample in question was peripheral blood mononuclear cells (PBMCs), obtained at new diagnosis, from a patient treated with antithyroid drugs. This TCR was recovered from a man younger than 35 with Graves disease. The CDR3 protein is CSARAVAHGYTF. CDR3 bases: TGCAGTGCGCGGGCCGTGGCTCATGGCTACACCTTC.